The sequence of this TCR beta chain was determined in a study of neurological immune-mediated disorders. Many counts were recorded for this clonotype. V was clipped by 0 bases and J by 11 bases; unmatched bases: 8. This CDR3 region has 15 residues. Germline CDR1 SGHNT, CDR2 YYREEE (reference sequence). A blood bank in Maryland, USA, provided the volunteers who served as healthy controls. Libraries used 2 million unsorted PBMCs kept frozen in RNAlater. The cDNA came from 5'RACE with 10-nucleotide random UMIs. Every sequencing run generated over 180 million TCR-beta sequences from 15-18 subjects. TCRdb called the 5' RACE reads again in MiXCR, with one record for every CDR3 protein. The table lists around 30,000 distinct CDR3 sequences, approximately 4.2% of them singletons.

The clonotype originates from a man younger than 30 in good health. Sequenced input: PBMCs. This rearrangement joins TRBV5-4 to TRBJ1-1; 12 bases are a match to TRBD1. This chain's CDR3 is CASSLGGQGARYAFF. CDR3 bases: TGTGCCAGCAGCTTGGGGGGACAGGGGGCTCGCTATGCTTTCTTT.